The TCR beta chain described here comes from a study of control samples from healthy donors and cancer patients. In germline, CDR1 is SEHNR, CDR2 FQNEAQ (reference sequence). The CDR3 extends over 16 amino acids. V gave up 2 bases and J gave up 8 bases, with 21 bases separating them. Generated by immunoSEQ multiplex PCR, the TCRdb table keeps only in-frame clones and is missing some. There are fewer than 200,000 clones in the sample; roughly 88% occur only once, and approximately 4.9% lies in the top ten. The specimen was blood. The V and J genes are TRBV7-9 and TRBJ1-2; TRBD1 is a possible D gene (5 bases). The sequence was collected from a young woman in good health. CDR3 amino acids: CASSLLNARGSEGYTF. CDR3 bases: TGTGCCAGCAGCTTACTTAACGCCCGGGGCTCGGAGGGCTACACCTTC. Full variable domain (outside the CDR3, taken from reference TRBV7-9 and TRBJ1-2): DTGVSQNPRHKITKRGQNVTFRCDPISEHNRLYWYRQTLGQGPEFLTYFQNEAQLEKSRLLSDRFSAERPKGSFSTLEIQRTEQGDSAMYLCASSLLNARGSEGYTFGSGTRLTVV.